This T cell receptor beta chain was recovered during a study of vaccination and CD4 T cells after COVID-19 (dated 2022 in TCRdb). For context, the study as a whole: Every convalescent patient had a positive nasal swab PCR test for SARS-CoV-2, with mild disease in several patients and severe disease in one. Control cultures received a CEFX viral epitope pool as the positive control, an HIV-1 Nef peptide pool as the negative control, or no peptide. In the convalescent cohort there were six males and four females, among whom were two Hispanic individuals, seven Caucasians, two Asians and one multiracial person. Post-COVID blood samples from convalescent patients were collected a median of roughly 100 days after diagnosis, with a range of 35 to 161 days. For stimulating the cultures, overlapping spike peptide pools were used, derived from SARS-CoV-2 as well as from the common cold coronaviruses HCoV-NL63, HCoV-OC43 and HCoV-229E. Participants got two doses of the Pfizer-BioNTech BNT162b2 vaccine (n=8) or two doses of the Moderna mRNA-1273 vaccine (n=2). In 10 COVID-19 convalescent patients and a few infection-naive healthy vaccine recipients, the spike-specific CD4+ TCR repertoire before mRNA vaccination was compared with the repertoire after mRNA vaccination. Post-vaccine blood samples were collected a median of about 72 days after the second vaccine dose, ranging from roughly 12 to 241 days. What the study reported, not specific to this receptor: The study included relatively few convalescent patients and did not analyze early timepoints after natural infection. Nearly all vaccine-specific clones in convalescent patients (304 of 307) were mono-reactive for SARS-CoV-2 spike rather than cross-reactive with common cold coronaviruses. Among convalescent patients, a median about 86% of the SARS-CoV-2-reactive clones seen after vaccination appeared only after vaccination, which suggests priming specific to the vaccine. The median count of SARS-CoV-2-reactive clonotypes went up from 20 to 25 after infection to 38 after vaccination, although the change was not significant.

Taken from cysteine to phenylalanine, the CDR3 has 15 residues. CDR3 DNA is the only sequence kept; it has 45 bases, read in frame from the first base. V lost 2 bases and J lost 5 bases, and the count of bases not matched to a germline gene is 8. The germline V gene provides CDR1 MNHEY and CDR2 SVGAGI. This clonotype occurred a few times. This receptor's antigen is unknown. There are no base qualities to consult, and no much larger clone falls within one base. The treatment or condition label of this sample denotes: roughly 10-day PBMC culture with coronavirus spike peptide pools or control peptides (ViraFEST assay). To expand antigen-specific T cells with peptide pools and then pick out the expanded clonotypes through TCR sequencing, the study relied on the ViraFEST assay. Positive SARS-CoV-2 PCR tests in the convalescent patients dated from March to December 2020, before Alpha, Beta and Delta variants emerged in the United States. Each well held around 2.1 million PBMCs cultured with approximately 10 ug/ml peptide pools in IMDM containing approximately 5% human AB serum and 7.5 to 10 IU/ml IL-2. On days 3 and 7, half of the culture medium was replaced with fresh IL-2-containing medium. After 10 days of culture, CD4+ T cells were isolated by negative selection using the EasySep CD4+ T cell isolation kit. Ficoll-Paque Plus gradient centrifugation was used to isolate PBMCs from whole blood, and the isolated PBMCs were then either used fresh or cryopreserved at -140C. In general, triplicate wells were set up for every culture condition.

The method behind the library was PCR. DNA from cultured CD4+ T cells underwent TCR sequencing with the Oncomine TCR Beta short-read assay at the Johns Hopkins FTIC core. Genomic DNA was extracted from the cultured CD4+ T cells with the QIAamp micro DNA kit. Oncomine TCR Beta libraries from cultured CD4+ T cells were pooled with unique dual indexes and sequenced on an Illumina iSeq 100. Turning to the authors' computational methods: Non-productive sequences were filtered out, and CDR3s that did not start with C, did not end with F or W, or were shorter than 7 amino acids were discarded. The MANAFEST web application identified antigen-specific clonotypes by comparing peptide-stimulated wells against reference wells and other culture wells. An FDR below 0.05, an odds ratio above 5, and a productive frequency above 0.1% in at least two of three replicate wells were required for clones to be considered positive. Cross-reactive clonotypes were defined as significantly expanded in both SARS-CoV-2 spike wells and at least one common cold coronavirus spike condition. Levenshtein distances (stringdist) and unrooted phylogenetic trees (ape) in R version 3.6.1 were used to assess CDR3 homology. TCRdb trimmed public reads at Q25 via fastp, called clones via MiXCR and kept in-frame beta chains. Identical CDR3 protein sequences are pooled into one entry, listed with their most common genes and DNA. TCRdb, not the authors, supplied the V and J calls. The sample profile shows 15,000 to 25,000 distinct CDR3 sequences; 55% of them were found once. Of the sample, about 9.9% is held by the ten largest clones.

This receptor was taken from a human donor who had recovered from COVID-19. The chain is assembled from TRBV6-5 and TRBJ1-2, with TRBD1 identical over 7 junction bases. Sequencing was performed on CD4+ T cells from blood, cultured in vitro. CDR3 sequence: CASSYEGGGRYGYTF. The sequenced DNA: TGTGCCAGCAGTTACGAGGGAGGGGGCAGGTATGGCTACACCTTC.